This TCR beta chain was observed in a study of blood T cell repertoires in COVID-19. Per germline, CDR1 SGHNT and CDR2 YYREEE (reference sequence). Trimming stripped 2 bases from V and 5 bases from J, with 7 bases between. The CDR3 runs 12 residues. This clone was recorded a few times. Repertoires were generated with immunoSEQ multiplex PCR, while TCRdb's copy carries only in-frame clones and drops some. The repertoire holds tens of thousands of clones, roughly four fifths seen once, with approximately 7% in the top ten. The receptor was isolated from a man younger than 40 with COVID-19, enrolled during active disease. Sequencing was done on a sample of peripheral blood. J is TRBJ1-2 and V is TRBV5-4, with unresolved D. The DNA for the CDR3 is TGTGCCAGCAGCTTTAGTGATTATGGCTACACCTTC. It encodes CASSFSDYGYTF.